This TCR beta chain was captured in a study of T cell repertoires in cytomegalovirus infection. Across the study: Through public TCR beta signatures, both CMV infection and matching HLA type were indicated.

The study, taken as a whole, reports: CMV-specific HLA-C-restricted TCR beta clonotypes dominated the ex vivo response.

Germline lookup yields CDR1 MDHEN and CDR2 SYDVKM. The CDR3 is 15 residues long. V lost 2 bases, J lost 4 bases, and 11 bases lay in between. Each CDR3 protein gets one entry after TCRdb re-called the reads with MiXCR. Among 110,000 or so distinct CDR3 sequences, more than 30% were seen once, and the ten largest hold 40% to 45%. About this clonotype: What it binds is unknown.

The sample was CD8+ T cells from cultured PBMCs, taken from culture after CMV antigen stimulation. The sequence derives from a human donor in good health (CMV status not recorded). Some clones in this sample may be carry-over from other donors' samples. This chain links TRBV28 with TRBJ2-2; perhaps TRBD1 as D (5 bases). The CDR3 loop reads CASSLGRALTGELFF. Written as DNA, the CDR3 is TGTGCCAGCAGTTTAGGCAGGGCGCTCACCGGGGAGCTGTTTTTT.